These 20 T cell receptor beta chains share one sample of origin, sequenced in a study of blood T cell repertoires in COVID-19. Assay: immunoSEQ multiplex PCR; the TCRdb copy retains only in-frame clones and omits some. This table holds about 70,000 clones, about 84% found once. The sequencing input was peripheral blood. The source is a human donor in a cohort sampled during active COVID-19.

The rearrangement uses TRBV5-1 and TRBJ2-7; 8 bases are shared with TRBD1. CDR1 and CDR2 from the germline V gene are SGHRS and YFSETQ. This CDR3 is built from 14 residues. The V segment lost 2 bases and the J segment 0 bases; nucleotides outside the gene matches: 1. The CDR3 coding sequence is TGCGCCAGCAGCTTTCAGGGGGCCTCCTACGAGCAGTACTTC. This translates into CASSFQGASYEQYF.

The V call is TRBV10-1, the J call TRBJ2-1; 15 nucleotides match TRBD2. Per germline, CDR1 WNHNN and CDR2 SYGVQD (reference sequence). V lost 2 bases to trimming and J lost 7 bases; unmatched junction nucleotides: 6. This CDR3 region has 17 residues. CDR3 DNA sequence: TGCGCCAGCAGTGAGCCATCCGGGACTAGCGGGAGGAATGAGCAGTTCTTC. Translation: CASSEPSGTSGRNEQFF.

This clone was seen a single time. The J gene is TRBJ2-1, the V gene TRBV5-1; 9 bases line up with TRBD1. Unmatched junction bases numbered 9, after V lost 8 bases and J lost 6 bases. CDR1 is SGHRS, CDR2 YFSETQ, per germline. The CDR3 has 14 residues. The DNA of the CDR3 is TGCGCCAGTCGGGACAGGGTGGGGGCCAATGAGCAGTTCTTC. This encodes CASRDRVGANEQFF.

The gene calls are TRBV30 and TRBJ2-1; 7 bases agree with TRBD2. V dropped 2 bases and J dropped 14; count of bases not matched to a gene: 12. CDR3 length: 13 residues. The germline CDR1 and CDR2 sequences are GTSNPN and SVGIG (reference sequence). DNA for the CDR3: TGTGCCTGGAGTCAGCGGGCGGGAGAGGCGGAGTTCTTC. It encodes CAWSQRAGEAEFF.

The CDR3 nucleotides are TGTGCCAGCTCGAAAGTCGGGACACTGAGCGCTGAAGCTTTCTTT. It encodes CASSKVGTLSAEAFF. The chain recombines TRBV18 with TRBJ1-1, with D possibly being TRBD1 (6 bases). Germline assignment: CDR1 KGHSH and CDR2 LQKENI. The CDR3 extends over 15 amino acids. V shed 6 bases and J shed 6 bases, with 20 bases lying between them.

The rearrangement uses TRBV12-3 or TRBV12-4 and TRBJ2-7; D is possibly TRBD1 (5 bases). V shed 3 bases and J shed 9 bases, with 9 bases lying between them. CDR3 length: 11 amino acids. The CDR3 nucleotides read TGTGCCAGCAGTTTCCTAGGGGTGCAGTACTTC. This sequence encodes CASSFLGVQYF.

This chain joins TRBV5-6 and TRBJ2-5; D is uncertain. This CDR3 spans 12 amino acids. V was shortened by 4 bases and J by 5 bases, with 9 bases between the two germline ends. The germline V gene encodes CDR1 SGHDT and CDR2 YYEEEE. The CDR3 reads CASSRDWETQYF. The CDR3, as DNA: TGTGCCAGCAGCAGAGATTGGGAGACCCAGTACTTC. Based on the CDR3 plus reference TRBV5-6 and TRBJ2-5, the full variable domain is DAGVTQSPTHLIKTRGQQVTLRCSPKSGHDTVSWYQQALGQGPQFIFQYYEEEERQRGNFPDRFSGHQFPNYSSELNVNALLLGDSALYLCASSRDWETQYFGPGTRLLVL.

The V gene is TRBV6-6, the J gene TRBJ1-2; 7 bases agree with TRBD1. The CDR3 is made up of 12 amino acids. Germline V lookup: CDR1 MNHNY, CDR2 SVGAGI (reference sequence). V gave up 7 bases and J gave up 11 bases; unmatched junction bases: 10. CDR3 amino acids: CASKGQATIYTF. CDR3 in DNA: TGTGCCAGCAAAGGACAGGCGACGATTTACACCTTC.

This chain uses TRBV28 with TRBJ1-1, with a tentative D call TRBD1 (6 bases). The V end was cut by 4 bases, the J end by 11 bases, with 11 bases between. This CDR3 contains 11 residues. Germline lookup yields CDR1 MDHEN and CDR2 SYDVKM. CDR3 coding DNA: TGTGCCAGCAGTTCCGGACAGTGGGCTTTCTTT. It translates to CASSSGQWAFF.

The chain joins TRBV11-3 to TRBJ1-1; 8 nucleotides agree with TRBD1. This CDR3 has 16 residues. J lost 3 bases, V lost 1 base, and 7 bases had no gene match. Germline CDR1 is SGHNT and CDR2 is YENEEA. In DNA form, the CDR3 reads TGTGCCAGCAGCTTAGGGGGGCCAGGGGGCCACACTGAAGCTTTCTTT. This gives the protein CASSLGGPGGHTEAFF.

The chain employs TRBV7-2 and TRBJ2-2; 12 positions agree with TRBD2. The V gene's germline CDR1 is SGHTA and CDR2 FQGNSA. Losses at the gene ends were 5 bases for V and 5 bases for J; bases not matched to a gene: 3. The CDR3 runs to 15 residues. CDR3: CASSRLAGATGELFF. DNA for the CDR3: TGTGCCAGCAGCAGACTAGCGGGGGCAACCGGGGAGCTGTTTTTT.

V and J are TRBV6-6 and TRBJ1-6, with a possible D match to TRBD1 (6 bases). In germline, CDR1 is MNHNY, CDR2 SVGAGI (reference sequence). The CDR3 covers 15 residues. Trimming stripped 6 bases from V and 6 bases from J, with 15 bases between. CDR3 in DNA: TGTGCCAGCAGGCCCACCACAGGGAGTAATTCACCCCTCCACTTT. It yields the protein CASRPTTGSNSPLHF.

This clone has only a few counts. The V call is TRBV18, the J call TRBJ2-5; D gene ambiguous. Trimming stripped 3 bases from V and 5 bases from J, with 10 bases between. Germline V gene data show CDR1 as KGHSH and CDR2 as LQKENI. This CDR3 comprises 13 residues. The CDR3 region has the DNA TGTGCCAGCTCACCCCCAGTTTCGGAGACCCAGTACTTC. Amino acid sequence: CASSPPVSETQYF.

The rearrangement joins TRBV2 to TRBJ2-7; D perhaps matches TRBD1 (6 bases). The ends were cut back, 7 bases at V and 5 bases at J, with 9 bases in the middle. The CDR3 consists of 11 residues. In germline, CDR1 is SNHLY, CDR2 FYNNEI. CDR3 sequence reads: CASNRVHEQYF. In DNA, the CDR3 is TGTGCCAGCAACAGGGTACACGAGCAGTACTTC.

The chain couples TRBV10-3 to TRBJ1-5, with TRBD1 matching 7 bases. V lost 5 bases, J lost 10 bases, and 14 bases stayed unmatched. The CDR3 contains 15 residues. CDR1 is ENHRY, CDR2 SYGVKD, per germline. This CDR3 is CAISKTSGQNIPQHF. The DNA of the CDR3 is TGTGCCATCAGTAAGACCTCGGGACAGAACATTCCCCAGCATTTT.

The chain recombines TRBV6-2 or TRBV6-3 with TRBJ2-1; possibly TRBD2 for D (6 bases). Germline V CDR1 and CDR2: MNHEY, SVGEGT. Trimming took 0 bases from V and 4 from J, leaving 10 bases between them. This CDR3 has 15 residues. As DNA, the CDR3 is TGTGCCAGCAGTTACTCTCGGGGGACTTACAATGAGCAGTTCTTC. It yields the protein CASSYSRGTYNEQFF.

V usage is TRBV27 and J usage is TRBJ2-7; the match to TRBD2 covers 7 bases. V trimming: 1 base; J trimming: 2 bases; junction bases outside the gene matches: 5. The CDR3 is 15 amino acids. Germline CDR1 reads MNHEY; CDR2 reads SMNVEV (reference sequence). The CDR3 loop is CASSLYGGRAYEQYF. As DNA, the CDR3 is TGTGCCAGCAGTTTATACGGTGGGAGGGCCTACGAGCAGTACTTC.

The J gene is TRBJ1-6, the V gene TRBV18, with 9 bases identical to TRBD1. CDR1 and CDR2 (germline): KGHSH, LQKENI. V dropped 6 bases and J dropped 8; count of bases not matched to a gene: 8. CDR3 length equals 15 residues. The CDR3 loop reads CASSPKTGGHSPLHF. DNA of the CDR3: TGTGCCAGCTCCCCGAAGACAGGGGGTCATTCACCCCTCCACTTT.

The CDR3 here is CASSATSGRYEQYF. CDR3 in DNA: TGTGCCAGCAGCGCGACTAGCGGGAGATACGAGCAGTACTTC. The chain is built from TRBV7-8 and TRBJ2-7; 12 bases are shared with TRBD2. The length of the CDR3 is 14 residues. Trimming removed 5 bases from V and 4 bases from J; junction bases left unmatched: 3. CDR1 is SGHVS and CDR2 is FQNEAQ in the germline V gene. Using reference TRBV7-8 and TRBJ2-7 for the parts outside the CDR3, the full variable domain is GAGVSQSPRYKVAKRGQDVALRCDPISGHVSLFWYQQALGQGPEFLTYFQNEAQLDKSGLPSDRFFAERPEGSVSTLKIQRTQQEDSAVYLCASSATSGRYEQYFGPGTRLTVT.

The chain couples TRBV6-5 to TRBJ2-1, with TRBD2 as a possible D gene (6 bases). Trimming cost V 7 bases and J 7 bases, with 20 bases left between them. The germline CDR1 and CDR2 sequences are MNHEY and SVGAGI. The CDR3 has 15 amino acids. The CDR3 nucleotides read TGTGCCAGCATTGGGAGGATAGCGGAGAGGAATGAGCAGTTCTTC. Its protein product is CASIGRIAERNEQFF.